This passage covers 26 T cell receptor beta chains from one sample sequenced in a study of blood T cells in healthy people across ages. A J-beta primer mix and a sample-barcoded 5' primer were used in a second PCR of roughly 7 to 12 cycles. One entry per CDR3 protein results from TCRdb running MiXCR on the 5' RACE reads. The repertoire includes hundreds of thousands of distinct CDR3 sequences, 52% of them detected once, and approximately 15% sits in the top ten. The sample comprised blood. The source is a woman of 80 years or more in good health.

The V call is TRBV5-1, the J call TRBJ2-5; the match to TRBD1 covers 8 bases. The junction had 5 bases not matched to a gene; V was cut back by 6 bases and J by 4 bases. The CDR3 covers 13 residues. Germline V CDR1 and CDR2: SGHRS, YFSETQ. CDR3 bases: TGCGCCAGCAACAGGGACAGGACAGAGACCCAGTACTTC. Translated: CASNRDRTETQYF.

This clonotype was observed a few times. The rearrangement uses TRBV11-2 and TRBJ1-5; D unclear. Trimming removed 2 bases from V and 6 bases from J, with 8 bases in between. The CDR3 spans 13 residues. The germline V gene encodes CDR1 SGHAT and CDR2 FQNNGV. CDR3: CASSLSQTQPQHF. In nucleotides, the CDR3 is TGTGCCAGCAGCTTAAGTCAGACTCAGCCCCAGCATTTT.

In this sample, this clonotype turned up many times. The rearrangement joins TRBV5-6 to TRBJ2-7; TRBD2 matches 8 bases. The CDR3 totals 15 residues. Looked up from germline, CDR1 is SGHDT and CDR2 is YYEEEE. V was clipped by 3 bases and J by 4 bases; unmatched bases: 9. The CDR3 nucleotides read TGTGCCAGCAGCTCCCGATTCCAGCGGGAGTACGAGCAGTACTTC. It encodes CASSSRFQREYEQYF.

This clonotype showed up many times. The rearrangement joins TRBV10-1 to TRBJ2-3, with TRBD2 as a possible D gene (5 bases). This CDR3 is 15 amino acids long. Germline V CDR1 and CDR2: WNHNN, SYGVQD (reference sequence). Trimming shortened V by 3 bases and J by 2 bases, and 12 bases separated the two germline ends. The CDR3 loop is CASSEVTGITDTQYF. The CDR3 region has the DNA TGCGCCAGCAGTGAAGTGACGGGGATCACAGATACGCAGTATTTT.

The V gene is TRBV20-1, the J gene TRBJ2-4; D is undetermined. Germline values: CDR1 DFQATT, CDR2 SNEGSKA (reference sequence). The CDR3 is 15 residues long. The germline V and J ends were trimmed by 3 bases and 0 bases, with 12 bases remaining between them. CDR3 loop: CSASDRLGAKNIQYF. The CDR3 DNA reads TGCAGTGCTAGCGACCGTCTGGGAGCCAAAAACATTCAGTACTTC.

V gene TRBV20-1 combines with J gene TRBJ2-5; 12 nucleotides align to TRBD2. V lost 5 bases, J lost 5 bases, and 12 bases stayed unmatched. The CDR3 spans 16 residues. In germline, CDR1 is DFQATT, CDR2 SNEGSKA (reference sequence). Written as DNA, the CDR3 is TGCAGTGCTCTACTAGCGGGGGGTGGTTTTCTGGAGACCCAGTACTTC. It specifies CSALLAGGGFLETQYF.

V and J are TRBV5-1 and TRBJ2-7; possibly TRBD1 for D (6 bases). The CDR3 extends over 15 amino acids. V shed 0 bases and J shed 3 bases, with 13 bases lying between them. Germline V gene lookup returns CDR1 SGHRS and CDR2 YFSETQ. CDR3 sequence (DNA): TGCGCCAGCAGCTTGGCGTGGGGGCAGGACTACGAGCAGTACTTC. It codes for CASSLAWGQDYEQYF.

The chain combines TRBV12-3 or TRBV12-4 with TRBJ1-1; possible D gene TRBD1, 5 bases. V was cut by 5 bases and J by 11 bases, with 21 bases left in between. This CDR3 has 14 residues. CDR3 bases: TGTGCCAGCAGTGTGAGTTCCGAGGGACCTGGCGCTTTCTTT. It codes for CASSVSSEGPGAFF.

On this clonotype itself: One base away lies a much larger clone, so this may be a sequencing read error. The chain employs TRBV20-1 and TRBJ1-5; weak D call: TRBD1 (6 bases). The ends were cut back, 1 base at V and 5 bases at J, with 6 bases in the middle. The CDR3 has 12 residues. Looked up from germline, CDR1 is DFQATT and CDR2 is SNEGSKA (reference sequence). This chain's CDR3 is CSARAGDQPQHF. CDR3 bases: TGCAGTGCTAGAGCAGGGGATCAGCCCCAGCATTTT.

This clonotype was counted at least ten times. The rearrangement links TRBV24-1 to TRBJ2-1; D possibly corresponds to TRBD2 (5 bases). Trimming left V 5 bases short and J 0 bases short, with 13 bases between. Germline CDR1 and CDR2: KGHDR and SFDVKD. This CDR3 is built from 16 residues. The CDR3 DNA reads as TGTGCCACCAGTGCCTTCGACTACAGCTCCTACAATGAGCAGTTCTTC. Protein sequence: CATSAFDYSSYNEQFF.

The CDR3 is CSVAKALAYEQYF. CDR3 in DNA: TGCAGCGTTGCTAAAGCCCTCGCCTACGAGCAGTACTTC. The chain combines TRBV29-1 with TRBJ2-5, with D uncertain. The J call may be faulty, since TRBJ2-7 better matches the DNA end. Looked up from germline, CDR1 is SQVTM and CDR2 is ANQGSEA. This CDR3 has 13 residues.

The chain joins TRBV15 to TRBJ1-6, with D uncertain. CDR3 length equals 12 residues. The germline V gene encodes CDR1 LNHNV and CDR2 YYDKDF (reference sequence). With 0 bases removed from V and 10 bases from J, the gap between germline ends came to 4 bases. CDR3 residues: CATSREASPLHF. The CDR3 DNA reads TGTGCCACCAGCAGAGAGGCGTCACCCCTCCACTTT.

This clonotype showed up just a few times. The chain links TRBV11-2 to TRBJ2-5; 13 bases map to TRBD2. The germline V gene has CDR1 SGHAT and CDR2 FQNNGV. The CDR3 consists of 16 residues. V was clipped by 6 bases and J by 5 bases; unmatched bases: 9. The CDR3 reads CASRPPGLAGAETQYF. The CDR3 DNA follows: TGTGCCAGCAGACCTCCAGGACTAGCGGGGGCGGAGACCCAGTACTTC.

With regard to this clonotype: This may arise from a read error, as a much more abundant clone is one base away. The V gene is TRBV29-1, the J gene TRBJ2-3; D uncertain. Trimming took off 0 bases at V and 0 bases at J, with 7 bases between the two ends. Germline values: CDR1 SQVTM, CDR2 ANQGSEA. The CDR3 has 14 amino acids. CDR3 nucleotide sequence: TGCAGCGTTGAAGACAAGTTAAGCACAGATACGCAGTATTTT. Amino acids: CSVEDKLSTDTQYF.

J is TRBJ2-5 and V is TRBV29-1; D may be TRBD1 (6 bases). There are 13 residues in the CDR3. V shed 8 bases and J shed 2 bases, with 15 bases lying between them. Germline V CDR1 and CDR2: SQVTM, ANQGSEA. The CDR3 nucleotides read TGCAGCACCGTACGAGGGACACAAGAGACCCAGTACTTC. Its translation: CSTVRGTQETQYF.

This clonotype occurred many times. V is TRBV20-1 and J is TRBJ2-3, with 7 bases aligning to TRBD1. This CDR3 spans 24 amino acids. The germline CDR1 and CDR2 sequences are DFQATT and SNEGSKA (reference sequence). With 3 bases clipped from V and 0 bases from J, the junction kept 33 bases outside the gene matches. CDR3 region: CSARAFRLRPGTASIPPSTDTQYF. The CDR3 DNA sequence: TGCAGTGCTAGGGCTTTCAGGCTTCGGCCCGGGACAGCATCTATTCCTCCTAGCACAGATACGCAGTATTTT.

This clonotype appeared a few times. The J gene is TRBJ2-7, the V gene TRBV7-4, with TRBD1 matching 9 bases. Trimming cost V 1 base and J 12 bases; bases outside gene matches: 4. The CDR3 totals 12 residues. The germline CDR1 and CDR2 sequences are SGHVT and SQSDAQ. The CDR3 sequence: CASSLEQGAWYF. The CDR3 DNA reads TGTGCCAGCAGCTTAGAACAGGGGGCCTGGTACTTC.

This clonotype was detected ten times or more. The CDR3 spells CSARLAGGRAYNEQFF. CDR3 coding DNA: TGCAGTGCTAGACTAGCGGGAGGGAGAGCCTACAATGAGCAGTTCTTC. The V call is TRBV20-1, the J call TRBJ2-1; 12 bases fit TRBD2. The length of the CDR3 is 16 residues. After removal of 2 bases from V and 2 bases from J, the junction contained 4 bases not matched to a gene. From germline, CDR1 is DFQATT and CDR2 SNEGSKA (reference sequence).

The CDR3, as DNA: TGTGCCAGCTCACCTTTTTCTTCTGGGAACCTGCGACCTGGCTACACCTTC. This sequence encodes CASSPFSSGNLRPGYTF. The chain couples TRBV18 to TRBJ1-2; no clear D gene. The V gene's germline CDR1 is KGHSH and CDR2 LQKENI. This CDR3 spans 17 amino acids. Trimming left V 3 bases short and J 7 bases short, with 24 bases between.

As for this clonotype: This could be a read error, since a much larger clone is one nucleotide away. The chain uses TRBV7-8 and TRBJ1-2; D unclear. CDR3 size: 17 residues. Germline V gene sequence: CDR1 SGHVS, CDR2 FQNEAQ. CDR3 DNA: TGTGCCAGCAGCTTAGGGCCGATGGTGGGCCTCGACTATGGCTGCACCTTC. Its protein is CASSLGPMVGLDYGCTF. The whole variable domain, filled in from reference TRBV7-8 and TRBJ1-2, reads GAGVSQSPRYKVAKRGQDVALRCDPISGHVSLFWYQQALGQGPEFLTYFQNEAQLDKSGLPSDRFFAERPEGSVSTLKIQRTQQEDSAVYLCASSLGPMVGLDYGCTFGSGTRLTVV.

V usage is TRBV20-1 and J usage is TRBJ2-7; D is perhaps TRBD2 (7 bases). The germline gives CDR1 DFQATT, CDR2 SNEGSKA (reference sequence). Trimming left V 6 bases short and J 7 bases short, with 19 bases between. The CDR3 totals 13 residues. CDR3 bases: TGCAGTGCCGAGCGGGATAGGGGGAATGAGCAGTACTTC. It specifies CSAERDRGNEQYF.

This clonotype was detected only a few times. The genes are TRBV10-3 and TRBJ1-2, with 7 bases matching TRBD1. The germline CDR1 and CDR2 sequences are ENHRY and SYGVKD. There are 13 residues in the CDR3. The V gene end was trimmed by 6 bases and the J gene end by 4 bases; junction bases not matched to a gene: 5. CDR3 amino acids: CAIRTDRTYGYTF. The DNA of the CDR3 is TGTGCCATCAGGACGGACAGGACCTATGGCTACACCTTC.

The V call is TRBV29-1, the J call TRBJ2-4; D is ambiguous. The J call is in doubt because the DNA end fits TRBJ2-7 better. CDR1 is SQVTM, CDR2 ANQGSEA, per germline. The CDR3 covers 13 residues. CDR3 region: CSVEGQTPYEQYF. CDR3 bases: TGCAGCGTTGAAGGGCAGACTCCTTACGAGCAGTACTTC.

The chain has TRBV3-1 and TRBJ2-1; TRBD1 or TRBD2 may be the D gene (6 bases each). This CDR3 contains 13 residues. V was clipped by 8 bases and J by 5 bases, with 13 bases between them. CDR1 is LGHDT and CDR2 is YNNKEL in the germline V gene (reference sequence). The CDR3 DNA is TGTGCCAGCCGGAGGGGGGCCGACAATGAGCAGTTCTTC. Protein: CASRRGADNEQFF.

This clonotype showed up just a few times. The chain has TRBV5-1 and TRBJ2-7; the D call may be TRBD1 or TRBD2 (6 bases each). Trimming left V 0 bases short and J 6 bases short, with 13 bases between. This CDR3 is built from 14 residues. Germline-derived CDR1 and CDR2 are SGHRS and YFSETQ. The DNA of the CDR3 is TGCGCCAGCAGCTTGGTGGGGGGCCGAACCGAGCAGTACTTC. Residues: CASSLVGGRTEQYF.

This rearrangement joins TRBV6-5 to TRBJ2-1, with D unresolved. CDR1 and CDR2 from the germline V gene are MNHEY and SVGAGI. Trimming took 4 bases from V and 8 from J, leaving 15 bases between them. This CDR3 region has 14 residues. As DNA, the CDR3 is TGTGCCAGCAGTTTTGACCTGCTAAACGATGAGCAGTTCTTC. This gives the protein CASSFDLLNDEQFF.